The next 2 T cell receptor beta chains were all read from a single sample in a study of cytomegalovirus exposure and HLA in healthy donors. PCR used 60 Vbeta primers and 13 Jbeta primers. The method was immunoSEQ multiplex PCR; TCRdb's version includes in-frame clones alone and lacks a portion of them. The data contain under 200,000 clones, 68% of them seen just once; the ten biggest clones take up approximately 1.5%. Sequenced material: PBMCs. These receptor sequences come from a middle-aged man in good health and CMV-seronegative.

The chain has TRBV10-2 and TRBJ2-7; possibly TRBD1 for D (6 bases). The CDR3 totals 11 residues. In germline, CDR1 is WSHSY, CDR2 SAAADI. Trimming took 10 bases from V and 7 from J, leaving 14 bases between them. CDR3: CATTQGREQYF. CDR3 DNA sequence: TGCGCCACCACACAGGGTAGGGAGCAGTACTTC.

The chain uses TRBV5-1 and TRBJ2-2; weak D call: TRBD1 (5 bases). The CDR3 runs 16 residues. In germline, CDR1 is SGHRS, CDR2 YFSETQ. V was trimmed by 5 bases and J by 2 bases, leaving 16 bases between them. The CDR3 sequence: CASSNRGFLNTGELFF. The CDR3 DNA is TGCGCCAGCAGTAATAGGGGCTTTCTAAACACCGGGGAGCTGTTTTTT.